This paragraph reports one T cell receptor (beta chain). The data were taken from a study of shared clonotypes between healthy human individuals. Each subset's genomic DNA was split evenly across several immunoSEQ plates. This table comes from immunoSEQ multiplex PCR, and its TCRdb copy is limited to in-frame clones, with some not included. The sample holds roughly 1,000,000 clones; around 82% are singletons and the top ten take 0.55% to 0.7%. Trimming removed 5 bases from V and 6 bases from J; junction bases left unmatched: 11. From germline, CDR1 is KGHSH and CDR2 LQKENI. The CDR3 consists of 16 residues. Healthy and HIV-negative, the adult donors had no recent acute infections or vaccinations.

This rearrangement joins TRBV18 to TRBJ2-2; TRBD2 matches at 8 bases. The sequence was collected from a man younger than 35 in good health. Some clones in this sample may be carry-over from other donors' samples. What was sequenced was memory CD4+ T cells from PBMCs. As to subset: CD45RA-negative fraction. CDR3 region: CASSSYSGAASGELFF. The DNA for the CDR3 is TGTGCCAGCTCATCCTATAGCGGGGCGGCTTCCGGGGAGCTGTTTTTT.